These T cell receptor beta chains were read from a single sample in a study of blood T cell repertoires in COVID-19. The protocol was immunoSEQ multiplex PCR, while the TCRdb copy is restricted to in-frame clones and leaves out a portion. The sample lists about 180,000 clones; around 87% were seen once. The sequenced sample consisted of peripheral blood. These receptors were obtained from a man between 40 and 49 years old with active or convalescent COVID-19. Each CDR3 is given with its conserved first and last residue. Fields, in order: J gene, clone size, D gene, V gene, CDR3 protein, CDR3 DNA. The D gene is left open where the match is weak. Expanded clones get a size class; other rows say once, few or many, or leave the size out.

J: TRBJ2-7; size: NA; D: TRBD1; V: TRBV14; CDR3: CASSQGNRGIYEQYF; DNA: TGTGCCAGCAGCCAAGGGAACAGGGGTATCTACGAGCAGTACTTC
J: TRBJ1-1; size: NA; D: NA; V: TRBV7-9; CDR3: CASSLEGGSEAFF; DNA: TGTGCCAGCAGCTTAGAGGGAGGCTCTGAAGCTTTCTTT
J: TRBJ1-2; size: few; D: TRBD1; V: TRBV2; CDR3: CASSVNRGTYGYTF; DNA: TGTGCCAGCAGTGTGAACAGGGGGACCTATGGCTACACCTTC
J: TRBJ2-2; size: NA; D: NA; V: TRBV5-1; CDR3: CASSSRGFNTGELFF; DNA: TGCGCCAGCAGCTCCCGGGGGTTTAACACCGGGGAGCTGTTTTTT
J: TRBJ1-5; size: NA; D: TRBD1; V: TRBV7-4; CDR3: CASPPRQGPTNQPQHF; DNA: TGTGCCAGCCCCCCGCGACAGGGGCCGACCAATCAGCCCCAGCATTTT
J: TRBJ1-5; size: NA; D: TRBD1; V: TRBV6-6; CDR3: CASSLPPGQGEQPQHF; DNA: TGTGCCAGCAGTTTACCCCCGGGACAGGGGGAACAGCCCCAGCATTTT
J: TRBJ2-5; size: NA; D: TRBD1; V: TRBV3-1/TRBV3-2; CDR3: CASSHGQGYETQYF; DNA: TGTGCCAGCAGCCACGGACAGGGGTATGAGACCCAGTACTTC
J: TRBJ2-1; size: NA; D: TRBD2; V: TRBV4-1; CDR3: CASSSYEAGGRGEQFF; DNA: TGCGCCAGCAGCTCTTATGAAGCGGGGGGGCGGGGTGAGCAGTTCTTC
J: TRBJ2-5; size: NA; D: TRBD2; V: TRBV2; CDR3: CASSGLAGGLGETQYF; DNA: TGTGCCAGCAGTGGACTAGCGGGGGGGCTGGGGGAGACCCAGTACTTC
J: TRBJ1-1; size: NA; D: TRBD1; V: TRBV6-2/TRBV6-3; CDR3: CASSFLGQGALNTEAFF; DNA: TGTGCCAGCAGTTTTCTCGGACAGGGGGCGTTGAACACTGAAGCTTTCTTT
J: TRBJ1-2; size: NA; D: NA; V: TRBV4-3; CDR3: CASSQEGAGINYGYTF; DNA: TGCGCCAGCAGCCAAGAAGGGGCAGGGATTAACTATGGCTACACCTTC
J: TRBJ2-1; size: NA; D: NA; V: TRBV19; CDR3: CASSIPGVYNEQFF; DNA: TGTGCCAGTAGTATACCCGGGGTCTACAATGAGCAGTTCTTC
J: TRBJ1-6; size: once; D: NA; V: TRBV3-1/TRBV3-2; CDR3: CASSQVGGSYNSPLHF; DNA: TGTGCCAGCAGCCAAGTGGGGGGGTCCTATAATTCACCCCTCCACTTT
J: TRBJ2-1; size: NA; D: TRBD2; V: TRBV28; CDR3: CASSSSGGAVNEQFF; DNA: TGTGCCAGCAGTAGCAGCGGGGGGGCCGTTAATGAGCAGTTCTTC
J: TRBJ2-5; size: once; D: TRBD2; V: TRBV30; CDR3: CAWREAGGPVETQYF; DNA: TGTGCCTGGAGAGAGGCGGGGGGGCCAGTAGAGACCCAGTACTTC
J: TRBJ2-2; size: few; D: TRBD2; V: TRBV12-3/TRBV12-4; CDR3: CASGGGTGELFF; DNA: TGTGCCAGCGGGGGGGGCACCGGGGAGCTGTTTTTT
J: TRBJ1-1; size: NA; D: TRBD1; V: TRBV5-1; CDR3: CASSLWGVSGQDTEAFF; DNA: TGCGCCAGCAGCTTGTGGGGTGTCTCCGGACAGGACACTGAAGCTTTCTTT
J: TRBJ1-5; size: NA; D: NA; V: TRBV24-1; CDR3: CATSDLQDSNQPQHF; DNA: TGTGCCACCAGTGATCTACAGGATAGCAATCAGCCCCAGCATTTT
J: TRBJ1-5; size: once; D: NA; V: TRBV19; CDR3: CASSLQGGNQPQHF; DNA: TGTGCCAGTAGCCTCCAGGGTGGGAATCAGCCCCAGCATTTT
J: TRBJ1-3; size: NA; D: NA; V: TRBV28; CDR3: CASRGGQGAFFGNTIYF; DNA: NA
J: TRBJ1-2; size: NA; D: NA; V: TRBV2; CDR3: CASSQVGGVYGYTF; DNA: TGTGCCAGCAGTCAGGTGGGGGGGGTCTATGGCTACACCTTC
J: TRBJ1-2; size: NA; D: TRBD1; V: TRBV19; CDR3: CASSMDRGLGYTF; DNA: TGTGCCAGTAGTATGGACAGGGGGCTGGGCTACACCTTC
J: TRBJ2-2; size: NA; D: NA; V: TRBV10-3; CDR3: CAISVVVKSSGELFF; DNA: TGTGCCATCAGTGTGGTGGTTAAGAGTTCCGGGGAGCTGTTTTTT
J: TRBJ1-2; size: once; D: NA; V: TRBV11-2; CDR3: CASSLRNGVYTF; DNA: TGTGCCAGCAGCTTAAGGAACGGGGTCTACACCTTC
J: TRBJ2-2; size: NA; D: TRBD2; V: TRBV9; CDR3: CASTNSGGGVTGELFF; DNA: TGTGCCAGCACCAATTCCGGCGGGGGGGTCACCGGGGAGCTGTTTTTT
J: TRBJ1-1; size: NA; D: NA; V: TRBV5-1; CDR3: CASSLAPDREAFF; DNA: TGCGCCAGCAGCTTGGCCCCCGACAGAGAAGCTTTCTTT
J: TRBJ1-1; size: NA; D: TRBD1; V: TRBV5-6; CDR3: CASSSGQGASTEAFF; DNA: TGTGCCAGCAGCTCGGGACAGGGGGCGAGCACTGAAGCTTTCTTT
J: TRBJ1-1; size: NA; D: NA; V: TRBV20-1; CDR3: CSASLAGLAEAFF; DNA: TGCAGTGCTAGTTTGGCGGGGCTCGCTGAAGCTTTCTTT
J: TRBJ2-7; size: NA; D: NA; V: TRBV7-9; CDR3: CASSSTDGGPYEQYF; DNA: TGTGCCAGCAGCTCAACGGACGGAGGACCCTACGAGCAGTACTTC
J: TRBJ1-2; size: NA; D: NA; V: TRBV28; CDR3: CASSHPGNYGYTF; DNA: TGTGCCAGCAGCCACCCCGGTAACTATGGCTACACCTTC
J: TRBJ1-2; size: NA; D: NA; V: TRBV9; CDR3: CASSAGRGGYTF; DNA: TGTGCCAGCAGCGCCGGGAGGGGTGGCTACACCTTC
J: TRBJ1-2; size: NA; D: TRBD1; V: TRBV6-5; CDR3: CASSSYPGQYGYTF; DNA: TGTGCCAGCAGTTCCTACCCGGGACAGTATGGCTACACCTTC
J: TRBJ2-6; size: NA; D: TRBD1; V: TRBV5-4; CDR3: CASSLATGVGANVLTF; DNA: TGTGCCAGCAGCTTGGCAACAGGGGTAGGGGCCAACGTCCTGACTTTC
J: TRBJ1-2; size: NA; D: TRBD1; V: TRBV10-3; CDR3: CAISEGETGYGYTF; DNA: TGTGCCATCAGTGAGGGTGAGACAGGGTATGGCTACACCTTC
J: TRBJ1-4; size: NA; D: TRBD1; V: TRBV2; CDR3: CASSPGGGGEKLFF; DNA: TGTGCCAGCAGTCCAGGGGGCGGGGGTGAAAAACTGTTTTTT
J: TRBJ2-7; size: NA; D: NA; V: TRBV12-3/TRBV12-4; CDR3: CASSPSSYEQYF; DNA: TGTGCCAGCAGTCCCAGCTCCTACGAGCAGTACTTC
J: TRBJ1-1; size: NA; D: NA; V: TRBV9; CDR3: CASSVSNTEAFF; DNA: TGTGCCAGCAGCGTGAGTAACACTGAAGCTTTCTTT
J: TRBJ2-7; size: NA; D: NA; V: TRBV4-1; CDR3: CASSLRDFSYEQYF; DNA: TGCGCCAGCAGCCTCCGGGACTTCTCCTACGAGCAGTACTTC
J: TRBJ1-2; size: NA; D: NA; V: TRBV6-6; CDR3: CASSGNDRNYGYTF; DNA: TGTGCCAGCAGTGGCAATGACAGAAACTATGGCTACACCTTC
J: TRBJ2-5; size: NA; D: NA; V: TRBV9; CDR3: CASSVDVSGQETQYF; DNA: TGTGCCAGCAGCGTAGATGTCAGCGGGCAAGAGACCCAGTACTTC
J: TRBJ2-6; size: NA; D: NA; V: TRBV5-1; CDR3: CASSLGEGSLSGANVLTF; DNA: TGCGCCAGCAGCTTGGGAGAGGGCAGCCTCTCTGGGGCCAACGTCCTGACTTTC
J: TRBJ1-6; size: once; D: NA; V: TRBV4-1; CDR3: CASSQSYAGGPGNSPLHF; DNA: TGCGCCAGCAGCCAATCCTATGCGGGGGGCCCCGGGAATTCACCCCTCCACTTT
J: TRBJ1-6; size: NA; D: TRBD1; V: TRBV24-1; CDR3: CAWPWTTGANSPLHF; DNA: TGTGCCTGGCCCTGGACGACAGGGGCGAATTCACCCCTCCACTTT
J: TRBJ1-1; size: few; D: NA; V: TRBV25-1; CDR3: CASSEVWQSNTEAFF; DNA: TGTGCCAGCAGTGAAGTATGGCAGTCGAACACTGAAGCTTTCTTT
J: TRBJ1-3; size: NA; D: TRBD1; V: TRBV7-8; CDR3: CASSLNRGLWQGGNSGNTIYF; DNA: TGTGCCAGCAGCTTAAACAGGGGGCTTTGGCAAGGAGGGAACTCTGGAAACACCATATATTTT
J: TRBJ1-1; size: NA; D: NA; V: TRBV29-1; CDR3: CSTTPTGPEAFF; DNA: TGCAGCACAACCCCTACAGGTCCTGAAGCTTTCTTT
J: TRBJ1-1; size: NA; D: TRBD1; V: TRBV25-1; CDR3: CASSEHRGRHTEAFF; DNA: TGTGCCAGCAGTGAGCACAGGGGGCGGCACACTGAAGCTTTCTTT
J: TRBJ1-4; size: NA; D: TRBD1; V: TRBV24-1; CDR3: CATSRSVTGGWEKLFF; DNA: TGTGCCACCAGTCGGTCAGTAACAGGGGGTTGGGAAAAACTGTTTTTT
J: TRBJ2-1; size: NA; D: NA; V: TRBV7-8; CDR3: CASSSYRTSNNYNEQFF; DNA: TGTGCCAGCAGCTCCTATCGAACTAGTAATAACTACAATGAGCAGTTCTTC